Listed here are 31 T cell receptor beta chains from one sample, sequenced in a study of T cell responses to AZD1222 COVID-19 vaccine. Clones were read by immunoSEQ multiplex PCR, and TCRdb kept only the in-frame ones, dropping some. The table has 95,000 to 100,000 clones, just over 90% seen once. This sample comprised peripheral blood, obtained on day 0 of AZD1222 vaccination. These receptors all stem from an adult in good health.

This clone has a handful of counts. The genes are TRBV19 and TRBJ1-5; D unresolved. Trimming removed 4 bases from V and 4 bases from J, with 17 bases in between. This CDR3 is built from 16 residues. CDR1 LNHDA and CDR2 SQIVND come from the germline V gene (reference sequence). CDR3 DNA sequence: TGTGCCAGTAGTACGACCGGGATAGGTATTAATCAGCCCCAGCATTTT. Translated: CASSTTGIGINQPQHF.

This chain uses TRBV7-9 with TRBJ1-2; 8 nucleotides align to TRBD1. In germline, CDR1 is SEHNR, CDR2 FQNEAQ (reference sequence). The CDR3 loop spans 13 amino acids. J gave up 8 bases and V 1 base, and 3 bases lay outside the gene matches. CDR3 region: CASSLGRGRGYTF. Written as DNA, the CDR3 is TGTGCCAGCAGCTTAGGCAGGGGGCGAGGCTACACCTTC.

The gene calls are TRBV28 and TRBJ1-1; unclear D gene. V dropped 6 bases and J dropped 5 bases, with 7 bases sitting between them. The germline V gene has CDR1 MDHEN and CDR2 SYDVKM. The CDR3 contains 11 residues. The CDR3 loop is CASREVTEAFF. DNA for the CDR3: TGTGCCAGCAGGGAGGTAACTGAAGCTTTCTTT.

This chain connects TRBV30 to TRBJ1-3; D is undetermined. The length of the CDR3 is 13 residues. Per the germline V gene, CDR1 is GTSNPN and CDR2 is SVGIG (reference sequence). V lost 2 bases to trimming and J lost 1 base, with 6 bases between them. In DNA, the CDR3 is TGTGCCTGGAGTCTGGAGTCTGGAAACACCATATATTTT. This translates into CAWSLESGNTIYF.

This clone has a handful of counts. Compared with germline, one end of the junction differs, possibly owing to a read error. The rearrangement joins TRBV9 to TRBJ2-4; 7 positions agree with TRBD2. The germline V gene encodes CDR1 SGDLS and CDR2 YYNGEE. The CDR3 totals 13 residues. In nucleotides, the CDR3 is TGTGCCAGCAGCGTAGCCCCCCGGACTAGTTTGTCCTTC. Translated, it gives CASSVAPRTSLSF.

CDR3 amino acids: CASSSTTGTGHYGYTF. The CDR3 DNA sequence: TGTGCCAGCAGTTCCACAACCGGGACAGGGCACTATGGCTACACCTTC. This sequence joins TRBV6-5 and TRBJ1-2; TRBD1 matches 9 bases. J lost 3 bases, V lost 4 bases, and 9 bases had no gene match. The V gene's germline CDR1 is MNHEY and CDR2 SVGAGI. The CDR3 totals 16 residues.

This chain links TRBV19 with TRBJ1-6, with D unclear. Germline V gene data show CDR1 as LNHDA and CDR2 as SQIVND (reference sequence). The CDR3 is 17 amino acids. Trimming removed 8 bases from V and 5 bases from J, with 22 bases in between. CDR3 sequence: CASFHGSAVPHNSPLHF. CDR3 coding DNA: TGTGCCAGTTTCCACGGTAGTGCAGTCCCTCATAATTCACCCCTCCACTTT. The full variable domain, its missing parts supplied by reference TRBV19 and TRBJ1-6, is DGGITQSPKYLFRKEGQNVTLSCEQNLNHDAMYWYRQDPGQGLRLIYYSQIVNDFQKGDIAEGYSVSREKKESFPLTVTSAQKNPTAFYLCASFHGSAVPHNSPLHFGNGTRLTVT.

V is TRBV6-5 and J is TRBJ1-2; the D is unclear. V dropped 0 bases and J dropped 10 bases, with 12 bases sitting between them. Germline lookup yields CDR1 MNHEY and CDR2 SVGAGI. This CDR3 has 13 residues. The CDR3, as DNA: TGTGCCAGCAGTTACTCGATCCAGAGGGACTACACCTTC. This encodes CASSYSIQRDYTF.

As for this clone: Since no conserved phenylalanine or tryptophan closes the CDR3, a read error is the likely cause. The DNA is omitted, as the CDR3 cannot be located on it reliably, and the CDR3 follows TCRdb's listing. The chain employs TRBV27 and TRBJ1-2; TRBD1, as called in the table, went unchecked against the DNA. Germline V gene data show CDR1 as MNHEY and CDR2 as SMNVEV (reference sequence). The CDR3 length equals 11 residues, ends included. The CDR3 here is CASSLGTGSSS.

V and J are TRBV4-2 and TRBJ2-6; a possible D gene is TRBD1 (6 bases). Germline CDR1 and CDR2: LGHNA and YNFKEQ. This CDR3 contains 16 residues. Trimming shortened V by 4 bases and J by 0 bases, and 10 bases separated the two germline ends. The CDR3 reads CASSPTDSSGANVLTF. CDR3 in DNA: TGTGCCAGCAGCCCCACGGACAGCTCTGGGGCCAACGTCCTGACTTTC.

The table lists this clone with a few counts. The CDR3 sequence is CASSLTGRSTDTQYF. The CDR3 coding sequence is TGCGCCAGCAGCCTCACAGGGCGAAGCACAGATACGCAGTATTTT. The chain uses TRBV5-1 and TRBJ2-3; tentatively, D is TRBD1 (6 bases). The CDR3 contains 15 residues. The ends were cut back, 4 bases at V and 0 bases at J, with 12 bases in the middle. Germline V gene data show CDR1 as SGHRS and CDR2 as YFSETQ.

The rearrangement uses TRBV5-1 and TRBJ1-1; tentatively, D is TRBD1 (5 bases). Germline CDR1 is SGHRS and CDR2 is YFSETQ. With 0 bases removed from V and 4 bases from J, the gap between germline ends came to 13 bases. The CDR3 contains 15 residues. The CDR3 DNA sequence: TGCGCCAGCAGCTTGGAAGGCAGGGTGGGCACTGAAGCTTTCTTT. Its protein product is CASSLEGRVGTEAFF. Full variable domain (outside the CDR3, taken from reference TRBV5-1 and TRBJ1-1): KAGVTQTPRYLIKTRGQQVTLSCSPISGHRSVSWYQQTPGQGLQFLFEYFSETQRNKGNFPGRFSGRQFSNSRSEMNVSTLELGDSALYLCASSLEGRVGTEAFFGQGTRLTVV.

The CDR3 sequence: CASSSLGREGGYTF. CDR3 coding DNA: TGTGCCAGCAGCTCCCTAGGGAGGGAGGGAGGCTACACCTTC. The chain employs TRBV5-4 and TRBJ1-2; D is unclear. V shed 3 bases and J shed 8 bases, with 17 bases lying between them. CDR1 is SGHNT and CDR2 is YYREEE in the germline V gene (reference sequence). This CDR3 contains 14 residues.

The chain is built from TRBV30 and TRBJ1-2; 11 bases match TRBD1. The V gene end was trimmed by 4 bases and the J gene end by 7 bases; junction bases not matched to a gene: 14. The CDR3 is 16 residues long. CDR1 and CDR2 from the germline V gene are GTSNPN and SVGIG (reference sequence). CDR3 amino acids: CAWIEPRDRGLAGYTF. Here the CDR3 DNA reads TGTGCCTGGATTGAACCCCGGGACAGGGGGTTGGCTGGCTACACCTTC.

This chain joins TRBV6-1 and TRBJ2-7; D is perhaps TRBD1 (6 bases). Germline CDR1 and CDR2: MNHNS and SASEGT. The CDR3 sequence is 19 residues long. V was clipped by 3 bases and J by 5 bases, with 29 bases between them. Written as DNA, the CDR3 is TGTGCCAGCAGTGAGAGAGGTTGGATTACAGGGTGGAGCAGCAACGAGCAGTACTTC. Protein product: CASSERGWITGWSSNEQYF.

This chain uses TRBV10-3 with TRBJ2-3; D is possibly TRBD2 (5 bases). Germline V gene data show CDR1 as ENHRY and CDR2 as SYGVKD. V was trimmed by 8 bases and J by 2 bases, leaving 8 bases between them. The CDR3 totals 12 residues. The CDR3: CAISADTDTQYF. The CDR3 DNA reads TGTGCCATCTCAGCGGACACAGATACGCAGTATTTT.

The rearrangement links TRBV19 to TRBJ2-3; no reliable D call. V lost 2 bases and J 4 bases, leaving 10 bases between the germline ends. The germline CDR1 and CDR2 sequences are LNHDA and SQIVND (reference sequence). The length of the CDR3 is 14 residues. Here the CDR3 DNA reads TGTGCCAGTAGTATAATCTTTAAAGCAGATACGCAGTATTTT. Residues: CASSIIFKADTQYF.

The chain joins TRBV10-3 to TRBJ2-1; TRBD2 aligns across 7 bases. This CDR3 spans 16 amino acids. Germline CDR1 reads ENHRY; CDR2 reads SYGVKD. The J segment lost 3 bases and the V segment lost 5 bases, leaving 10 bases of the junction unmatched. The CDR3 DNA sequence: TGTGCCATCAGTTTGATTGGACTAGAAAACTACAATGAGCAGTTCTTC. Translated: CAISLIGLENYNEQFF.

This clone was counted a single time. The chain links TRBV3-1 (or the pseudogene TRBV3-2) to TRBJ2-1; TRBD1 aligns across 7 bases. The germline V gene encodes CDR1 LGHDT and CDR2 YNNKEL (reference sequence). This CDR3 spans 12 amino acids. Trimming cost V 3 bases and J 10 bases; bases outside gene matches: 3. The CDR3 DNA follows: TGTGCCAGCAGCCAGAGACAGGGCGAGCAGTTCTTC. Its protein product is CASSQRQGEQFF.

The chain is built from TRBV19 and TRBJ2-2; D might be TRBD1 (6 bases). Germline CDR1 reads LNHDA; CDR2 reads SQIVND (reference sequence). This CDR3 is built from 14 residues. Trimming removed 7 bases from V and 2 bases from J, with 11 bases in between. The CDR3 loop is CASTWTDNTGELFF. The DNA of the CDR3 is TGTGCCAGTACTTGGACAGATAACACCGGGGAGCTGTTTTTT.

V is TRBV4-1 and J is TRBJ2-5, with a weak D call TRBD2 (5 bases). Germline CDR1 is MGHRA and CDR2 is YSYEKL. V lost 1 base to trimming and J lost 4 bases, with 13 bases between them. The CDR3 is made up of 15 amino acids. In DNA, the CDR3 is TGCGCCAGCAGCCAAGGGTTCGGGGATGGAGAGACCCAGTACTTC. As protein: CASSQGFGDGETQYF.

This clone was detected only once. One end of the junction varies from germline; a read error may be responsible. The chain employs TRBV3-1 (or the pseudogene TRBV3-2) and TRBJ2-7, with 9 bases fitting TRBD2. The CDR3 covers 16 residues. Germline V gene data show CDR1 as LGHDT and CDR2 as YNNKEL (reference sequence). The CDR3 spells CASSQDLGTSSHEQYF. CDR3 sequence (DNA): TGTGCCAGCAGCCAAGATCTCGGGACTAGCTCCCACGAGCAGTACTTC.

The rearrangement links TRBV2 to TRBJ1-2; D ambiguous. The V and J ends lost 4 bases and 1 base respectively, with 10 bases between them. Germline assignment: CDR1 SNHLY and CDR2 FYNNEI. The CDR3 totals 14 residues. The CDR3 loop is CASSGTVNNYGYTF. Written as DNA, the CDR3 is TGTGCCAGCAGTGGGACGGTTAATAACTATGGCTACACCTTC.

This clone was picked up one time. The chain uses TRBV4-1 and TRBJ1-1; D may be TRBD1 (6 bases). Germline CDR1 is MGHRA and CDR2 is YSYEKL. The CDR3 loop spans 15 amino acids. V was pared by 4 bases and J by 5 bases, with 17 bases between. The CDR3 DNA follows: TGCGCCAGCAGCCCCGAAGAACCCACAGGGACTGAAGCTTTCTTT. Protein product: CASSPEEPTGTEAFF.

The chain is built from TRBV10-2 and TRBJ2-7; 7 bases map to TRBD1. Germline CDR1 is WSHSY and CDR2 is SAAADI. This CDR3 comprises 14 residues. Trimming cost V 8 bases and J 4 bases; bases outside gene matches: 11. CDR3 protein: CASRYGQVLYEQYF. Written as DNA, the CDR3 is TGCGCCAGCCGATATGGACAGGTGCTTTACGAGCAGTACTTC.

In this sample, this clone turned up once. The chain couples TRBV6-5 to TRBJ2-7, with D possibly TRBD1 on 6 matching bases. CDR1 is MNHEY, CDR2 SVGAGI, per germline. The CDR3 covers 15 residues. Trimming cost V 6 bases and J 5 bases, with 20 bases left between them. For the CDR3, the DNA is TGTGCCAGCAGCCCCACCTACAGGGACCAGAACGAGCAGTACTTC. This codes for CASSPTYRDQNEQYF.

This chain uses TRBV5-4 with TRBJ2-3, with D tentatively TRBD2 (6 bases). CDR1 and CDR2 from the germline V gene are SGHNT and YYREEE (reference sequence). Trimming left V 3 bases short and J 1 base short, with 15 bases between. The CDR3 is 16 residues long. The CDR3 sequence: CASSSTPGDGTDTQYF. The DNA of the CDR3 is TGTGCCAGCAGCTCCACCCCGGGGGACGGCACAGATACGCAGTATTTT.

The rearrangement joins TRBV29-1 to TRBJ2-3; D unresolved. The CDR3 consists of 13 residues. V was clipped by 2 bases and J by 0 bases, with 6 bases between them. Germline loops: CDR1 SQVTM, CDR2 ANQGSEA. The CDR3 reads CSVEPYSTDTQYF. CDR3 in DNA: TGCAGCGTTGAACCCTACAGCACAGATACGCAGTATTTT.

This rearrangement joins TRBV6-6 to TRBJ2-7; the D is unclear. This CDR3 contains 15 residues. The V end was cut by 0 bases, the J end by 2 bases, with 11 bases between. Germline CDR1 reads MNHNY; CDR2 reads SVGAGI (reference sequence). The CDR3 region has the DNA TGTGCCAGCAGTTACTCCCCAAGTGGGACCTACGAGCAGTACTTC. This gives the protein CASSYSPSGTYEQYF.

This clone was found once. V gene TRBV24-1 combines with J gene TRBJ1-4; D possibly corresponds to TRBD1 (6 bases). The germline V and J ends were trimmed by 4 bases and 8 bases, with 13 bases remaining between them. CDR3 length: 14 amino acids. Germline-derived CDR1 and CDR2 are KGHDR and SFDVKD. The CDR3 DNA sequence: TGTGCCACCAGTGAATCCGGACAGAAAGAAAAACTGTTTTTT. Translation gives CATSESGQKEKLFF.

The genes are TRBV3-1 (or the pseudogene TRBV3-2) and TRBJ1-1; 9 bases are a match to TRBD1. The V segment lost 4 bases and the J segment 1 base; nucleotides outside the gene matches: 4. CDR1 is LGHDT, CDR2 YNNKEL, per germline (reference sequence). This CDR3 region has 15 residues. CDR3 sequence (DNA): TGTGCCAGCAGCCGACGGGACAGGGCGAACACTGAAGCTTTCTTT. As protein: CASSRRDRANTEAFF.